The 2 T cell receptor beta chains below all came from one sample that was sequenced in a study of breast tumors, draining lymph nodes, adjacent tissues. TCRdb redid the calling of the multiplex PCR reads with MiXCR, one entry per CDR3 protein. The sample has 150,000 to 200,000 distinct CDR3 sequences, approximately 33% seen once. Samples came from axillary lymph nodes draining the breast cancer. The specimen was axillary lymph node tissue. These receptors came from a female donor with breast cancer. Some clones in this sample may be carry-over from other donors' samples.

The sample holds many counts of this clonotype. The chain carries TRBV2 and TRBJ2-3, with D tentatively TRBD2 (6 bases). The ends were cut back, 5 bases at V and 3 bases at J, with 6 bases in the middle. CDR3 size: 12 residues. Germline loops: CDR1 SNHLY, CDR2 FYNNEI. CDR3 DNA: TGTGCCAGCAGTCGGGGGACAGATACGCAGTATTTT. It specifies CASSRGTDTQYF.

There are many counts of this clonotype. J is TRBJ2-5 and V is TRBV11-2, with D tentatively TRBD1 or TRBD2 (5 bases each). The CDR3 contains 15 residues. The V gene lost 1 base and the J gene lost 5 bases, with 14 bases spanning the gap. CDR1 is SGHAT and CDR2 is FQNNGV in the germline V gene. As DNA, the CDR3 is TGTGCCAGCAGCTTAGTTGGGGGAGTCGGGGAGACCCAGTACTTC. It is translated as CASSLVGGVGETQYF.